Listed here are 15 T cell receptor beta chains from one sample, sequenced in a study of control samples from healthy donors and cancer patients. Here immunoSEQ multiplex PCR was the method, and the copy in TCRdb shows in-frame clones only, minus some. The table lists around 150,000 clones, 70% to 90% of them singletons, with about 12% in the top ten. Sample: blood. Every receptor here comes from a man younger than 45 in good health.

V usage is TRBV4-1 and J usage is TRBJ2-7, with D tentatively TRBD1 (6 bases). Trimming removed 1 base from V and 7 bases from J, with 20 bases in between. Germline V gene data show CDR1 as MGHRA and CDR2 as YSYEKL. This CDR3 has 16 amino acids. CDR3 sequence: CASSQAQGVGLREQYF. CDR3 sequence (DNA): TGCGCCAGCAGCCAAGCACAGGGAGTAGGGCTCCGGGAGCAGTACTTC.

A note on this clone: This specimen includes other DNA sequences encoding the same CDR3. This sequence joins TRBV3-1 (or the pseudogene TRBV3-2) and TRBJ1-6; TRBD1 aligns across 10 bases. Germline trimming cut 2 bases from V and 7 bases from J; bases unmatched to any gene: 2. Germline V gene data show CDR1 as LGHDT and CDR2 as YNNKEL (reference sequence). The CDR3 runs to 15 residues. CDR3: CASSQPGQGNSPLHF. The CDR3 DNA is TGTGCCAGCAGCCAACCGGGACAGGGGAATTCACCCCTCCACTTT.

The chain couples TRBV28 to TRBJ1-1; TRBD1 matches 7 bases. Losses at the gene ends were 4 bases for V and 1 base for J; bases not matched to a gene: 3. The CDR3 has 14 amino acids. Germline CDR1 is MDHEN and CDR2 is SYDVKM. CDR3 coding DNA: TGTGCCAGCAGTTCAGGGGGTAAGAACACTGAAGCTTTCTTT. It is translated as CASSSGGKNTEAFF.

J is TRBJ2-5 and V is TRBV5-1; 9 bases are a match to TRBD1. The CDR3 has 14 residues. V dropped 3 bases and J dropped 6; count of bases not matched to a gene: 6. CDR1 SGHRS and CDR2 YFSETQ come from the germline V gene. This CDR3 is CASSSQDRGQTQYF. In nucleotides, the CDR3 is TGCGCCAGCAGCTCTCAGGACAGGGGCCAGACCCAGTACTTC.

The genes are TRBV19 and TRBJ1-3; weak D call: TRBD1 (6 bases). The CDR3 is 15 amino acids. V was trimmed by 5 bases and J by 2 bases, leaving 13 bases between them. CDR1 LNHDA and CDR2 SQIVND come from the germline V gene (reference sequence). Written as DNA, the CDR3 is TGTGCCAGTAGTCTGACCCGACAGGCTGGAAACACCATATATTTT. Protein product: CASSLTRQAGNTIYF.

The chain uses TRBV19 and TRBJ1-3, with D uncertain. The V gene lost 7 bases and the J gene lost 0 bases, with 10 bases spanning the gap. Germline V gene sequence: CDR1 LNHDA, CDR2 SQIVND (reference sequence). CDR3 length: 14 amino acids. CDR3 in amino acids: CASKFRSSGNTIYF. Written as DNA, the CDR3 is TGTGCCAGTAAGTTCCGGAGCTCTGGAAACACCATATATTTT.

The chain links TRBV7-6 to TRBJ2-1; possibly TRBD2 for D (5 bases). Per germline, CDR1 SGHVS and CDR2 FNYEAQ. The V end lost 1 base, the J end lost 1 base, and 8 bases lay between the germline ends. The CDR3 extends over 15 amino acids. The CDR3 protein is CASSLGRVSYNEQFF. The CDR3 nucleotides are TGTGCCAGCAGCTTAGGGCGGGTGTCCTACAATGAGCAGTTCTTC.

V and J are TRBV24-1 and TRBJ1-5; the match to TRBD1 covers 7 bases. The CDR3 contains 14 residues. Germline values: CDR1 KGHDR, CDR2 SFDVKD. V trimming: 4 bases; J trimming: 5 bases; junction bases outside the gene matches: 4. The DNA of the CDR3 is TGTGCCACCAGTGACTCCGACAGGGATCAGCCCCAGCATTTT. This encodes CATSDSDRDQPQHF.

This chain joins TRBV3-1 (or the pseudogene TRBV3-2) and TRBJ2-3; tentatively, D is TRBD2 (6 bases). Germline V gives CDR1 LGHDT, CDR2 YNNKEL (reference sequence). This CDR3 is 14 amino acids long. Trimming took off 4 bases at V and 5 bases at J, with 13 bases between the two ends. CDR3 DNA: TGTGCCAGCAGCCCGGGACTTCTGGGAGATACGCAGTATTTT. Its protein is CASSPGLLGDTQYF.

The CDR3 bases are TGTGCCAGCGGGGGGGGCAACAGGGATACGCAGTATTTT. Residues: CASGGGNRDTQYF. V and J are TRBV3-1 (or the pseudogene TRBV3-2) and TRBJ2-3, with TRBD2 as a possible D gene (7 bases). The CDR3 spans 13 residues. Trimming removed 8 bases from V and 6 bases from J, with 15 bases in between. Germline-derived CDR1 and CDR2 are LGHDT and YNNKEL (reference sequence).

V is TRBV5-1 and J is TRBJ2-5, with TRBD2 matching over 7 bases. CDR3 length: 15 amino acids. Germline CDR1 and CDR2: SGHRS and YFSETQ. V lost 1 base and J lost 1; bases outside the gene matches: 4. In DNA, the CDR3 is TGCGCCAGCAGCTTGCCCTCGGGGGGCCAAGAGACCCAGTACTTC. Protein sequence: CASSLPSGGQETQYF. Complete variable domain (other parts from reference TRBV5-1 and TRBJ2-5): KAGVTQTPRYLIKTRGQQVTLSCSPISGHRSVSWYQQTPGQGLQFLFEYFSETQRNKGNFPGRFSGRQFSNSRSEMNVSTLELGDSALYLCASSLPSGGQETQYFGPGTRLLVL.

V gene TRBV4-1 combines with J gene TRBJ1-6; D remains unclear. In germline, CDR1 is MGHRA, CDR2 YSYEKL. Trimming cost V 6 bases and J 16 bases, with 19 bases left between them. This CDR3 has 13 residues. CDR3 residues: CASSQRAMSPLHF. The CDR3 DNA sequence: TGCGCCAGCAGTCAAAGGGCCATGAGCCCTCTCCACTTT.

V gene TRBV28 combines with J gene TRBJ2-1; 8 positions agree with TRBD2. There are 14 residues in the CDR3. J was trimmed by 8 bases and V by 7 bases; bases with no gene match: 10. Germline lookup yields CDR1 MDHEN and CDR2 SYDVKM. The CDR3 bases are TGTGCCAGCAAAAGTGGTAGCGGGACTGATGAGCAGTTCTTC. Translation gives CASKSGSGTDEQFF.

The rearrangement uses TRBV7-9 and TRBJ2-1; D might be TRBD2 (6 bases). The germline V gene encodes CDR1 SEHNR and CDR2 FQNEAQ (reference sequence). There are 13 residues in the CDR3. V was shortened by 5 bases and J by 4 bases, with 9 bases between the two germline ends. The CDR3 nucleotides are TGTGCCAGCAGCACTAGCTTATACAATGAGCAGTTCTTC. This encodes CASSTSLYNEQFF. Looking up the rest from reference TRBV7-9 and TRBJ2-1 gives the full variable domain: DTGVSQNPRHKITKRGQNVTFRCDPISEHNRLYWYRQTLGQGPEFLTYFQNEAQLEKSRLLSDRFSAERPKGSFSTLEIQRTEQGDSAMYLCASSTSLYNEQFFGPGTRLTVL.

V is TRBV5-1 and J is TRBJ1-1, with TRBD1 as a possible D gene (5 bases). CDR3 length: 18 amino acids. Per germline, CDR1 SGHRS and CDR2 YFSETQ. The V end was cut by 0 bases, the J end by 0 bases, with 18 bases between. In DNA form, the CDR3 reads TGCGCCAGCAGCTTGGGAGGGGAGCTTACTGTGATGAACACTGAAGCTTTCTTT. Its translation: CASSLGGELTVMNTEAFF.